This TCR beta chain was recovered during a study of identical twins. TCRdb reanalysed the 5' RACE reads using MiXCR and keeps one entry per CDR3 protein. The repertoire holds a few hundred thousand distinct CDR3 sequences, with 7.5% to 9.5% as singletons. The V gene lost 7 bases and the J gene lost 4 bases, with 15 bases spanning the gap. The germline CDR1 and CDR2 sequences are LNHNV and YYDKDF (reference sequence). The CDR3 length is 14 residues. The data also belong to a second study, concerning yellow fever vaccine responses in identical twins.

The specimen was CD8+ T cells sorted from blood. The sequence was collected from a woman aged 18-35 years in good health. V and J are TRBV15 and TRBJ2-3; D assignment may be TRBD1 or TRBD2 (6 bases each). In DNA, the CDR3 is TGTGCCACCACCCCGGGGGCTATGTCAGATACGCAGTATTTT. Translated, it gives CATTPGAMSDTQYF.